A selection of T cell receptor beta chains follows, all from one sample in a study of CD8 T cells in ankylosing spondylitis. TCRdb passed the 5' RACE reads through MiXCR, listing each CDR3 protein once. The sample records some 400,000 distinct CDR3 sequences, around 20% being singletons. Sequenced sample: blood, either unsorted or a sorted T cell fraction (not recorded which). These receptors were obtained from a male donor with ankylosing spondylitis. CDR3s include the opening cysteine and the closing phenylalanine or tryptophan. Fields, in order: D gene, J gene, clone size, V gene, CDR3 protein, CDR3 DNA. A D gene is named only where the DNA matches it firmly. Size tells how often a clone was seen (once, few, many) or the class of an expanded clone, and some rows leave it out.

d_gene: .
j_gene: TRBJ2-4
abundance: few
v_gene: TRBV11-2
CDR3aa: CASSPRDTVSIQYF
CDR3nt: TGTGCCAGCAGCCCCCGGGACACGGTTTCAATTCAGTACTTC

d_gene: TRBD2
j_gene: TRBJ2-1
abundance: .
v_gene: TRBV7-8
CDR3aa: CASSLRTSGKVYNEQFF
CDR3nt: TGTGCCAGCAGCTTAAGGACTAGCGGAAAGGTCTACAATGAGCAGTTCTTC

d_gene: TRBD1
j_gene: TRBJ2-6
abundance: few
v_gene: TRBV18
CDR3aa: CASSPGTGRSGANVLTF
CDR3nt: TGTGCCAGCTCGCCCGGGACAGGGAGATCTGGGGCCAACGTCCTGACTTTC

d_gene: TRBD1
j_gene: TRBJ2-7
abundance: few
v_gene: TRBV2
CDR3aa: CASSGGERTGFGYEQYF
CDR3nt: TGTGCCAGCAGTGGAGGGGAGAGGACAGGGTTTGGGTACGAGCAGTACTTC

d_gene: .
j_gene: TRBJ1-2
abundance: .
v_gene: TRBV20-1
CDR3aa: CSAAFTGNHGYTF
CDR3nt: TGCAGTGCCGCATTTACAGGGAACCATGGCTACACCTTC

d_gene: .
j_gene: TRBJ2-7
abundance: medium-sized
v_gene: TRBV5-1
CDR3aa: CASSFLGGTYEQYF
CDR3nt: TGCGCCAGCAGCTTCCTAGGAGGGACCTACGAGCAGTACTTC

d_gene: .
j_gene: TRBJ2-7
abundance: .
v_gene: TRBV9
CDR3aa: CASSRGVGVVYEQYF
CDR3nt: TGTGCCAGCAGCAGGGGGGTGGGGGTTGTCTACGAGCAGTACTTC

d_gene: TRBD2
j_gene: TRBJ2-1
abundance: many
v_gene: TRBV27
CDR3aa: CASQFSVGTSGYNEQFF
CDR3nt: TGTGCCAGCCAGTTTAGTGTAGGGACTAGCGGGTACAATGAGCAGTTCTTC

d_gene: .
j_gene: TRBJ1-1
abundance: .
v_gene: TRBV12-3/TRBV12-4
CDR3aa: CASRQSQSSEAFF
CDR3nt: TGTGCCAGCAGACAGTCTCAAAGCTCTGAAGCTTTCTTT

d_gene: .
j_gene: TRBJ1-3
abundance: .
v_gene: TRBV14
CDR3aa: CASSQGSRGNTIYF
CDR3nt: TGTGCCAGCAGCCAAGGCAGTCGTGGAAACACCATATATTTT

d_gene: TRBD2
j_gene: TRBJ2-5
abundance: .
v_gene: TRBV7-6
CDR3aa: CASSSILAGAEETQYF
CDR3nt: TGTGCCAGCAGCTCAATACTAGCGGGAGCTGAGGAGACCCAGTACTTC

d_gene: .
j_gene: TRBJ1-2
abundance: few
v_gene: TRBV24-1
CDR3aa: CATSDYVAGYTF
CDR3nt: TGTGCCACCAGTGACTACGTCGCGGGCTACACCTTC

d_gene: TRBD2
j_gene: TRBJ2-1
abundance: few
v_gene: TRBV12-3/TRBV12-4
CDR3aa: CASSPFTSAFNEQFF
CDR3nt: TGTGCCAGCAGCCCATTTACTAGCGCTTTTAATGAGCAGTTCTTC

d_gene: TRBD2
j_gene: TRBJ2-3
abundance: few
v_gene: TRBV20-1
CDR3aa: CSARDSTSGRTDTQYF
CDR3nt: TGCAGTGCTAGAGATTCAACTAGCGGGAGAACAGATACGCAGTATTTT

d_gene: TRBD1
j_gene: TRBJ2-1
abundance: .
v_gene: TRBV4-3
CDR3aa: CASSQAIRQGRNEQFF
CDR3nt: TGCGCCAGCAGCCAAGCGATCAGACAGGGTCGCAATGAGCAGTTCTTC

d_gene: .
j_gene: TRBJ2-1
abundance: few
v_gene: TRBV7-9
CDR3aa: CASSLTGGARNEQFF
CDR3nt: TGTGCCAGCAGCTTGACGGGCGGAGCAAGGAATGAGCAGTTCTTC

d_gene: .
j_gene: TRBJ1-2
abundance: few
v_gene: TRBV20-1
CDR3aa: CSAGHGAYYGYTF
CDR3nt: TGCAGTGCTGGACACGGGGCCTACTATGGCTACACCTTC

d_gene: .
j_gene: TRBJ2-5
abundance: few
v_gene: TRBV6-1
CDR3aa: CASSEAGAAETQYF
CDR3nt: TGTGCCAGCAGTGAGGCGGGGGCGGCAGAGACCCAGTACTTC

d_gene: .
j_gene: TRBJ1-1
abundance: few
v_gene: TRBV12-3/TRBV12-4
CDR3aa: CASSARVRRGTEAFF
CDR3nt: TGTGCCAGCAGTGCCCGTGTCCGGAGGGGCACTGAAGCTTTCTTT

d_gene: .
j_gene: TRBJ1-5
abundance: once
v_gene: TRBV5-1
CDR3aa: CASSSGGDGRQPQHF
CDR3nt: TGCGCCAGCAGCTCGGGAGGGGATGGGCGTCAGCCCCAGCATTTT

d_gene: TRBD2
j_gene: TRBJ2-7
abundance: once
v_gene: TRBV7-3
CDR3aa: CASSLEGASGVYEQYF
CDR3nt: TGTGCCAGCAGCTTGGAAGGGGCTAGCGGGGTCTACGAGCAGTACTTC

d_gene: TRBD2
j_gene: TRBJ2-7
abundance: .
v_gene: TRBV20-1
CDR3aa: CSASPGLAGDEQYF
CDR3nt: TGCAGTGCTTCACCGGGACTAGCGGGAGACGAGCAGTACTTC

d_gene: .
j_gene: TRBJ1-1
abundance: many
v_gene: TRBV9
CDR3aa: CASSVVGTSAMSMNTEAFF
CDR3nt: TGTGCCAGCAGCGTTGTCGGGACAAGCGCAATGAGCATGAACACTGAAGCTTTCTTT

d_gene: TRBD2
j_gene: TRBJ2-5
abundance: .
v_gene: TRBV5-1
CDR3aa: CASSQGLAAWYQETQYF
CDR3nt: TGCGCCAGCAGTCAAGGACTAGCGGCATGGTACCAAGAGACCCAGTACTTC

d_gene: TRBD2
j_gene: TRBJ2-5
abundance: .
v_gene: TRBV12-3/TRBV12-4
CDR3aa: CANSSRTRTSGQETQYF
CDR3nt: TGTGCCAACAGTTCACGTACCCGGACTAGCGGACAAGAGACCCAGTACTTC

d_gene: TRBD2
j_gene: TRBJ2-3
abundance: many
v_gene: TRBV18
CDR3aa: CASSMREDTQYF
CDR3nt: TGTGCCAGCTCAATGCGGGAGGATACGCAGTATTTT

d_gene: .
j_gene: TRBJ1-2
abundance: .
v_gene: TRBV5-1
CDR3aa: CASSSPRGGYGYTF
CDR3nt: TGCGCCAGCAGCTCGCCTCGGGGTGGGTACGGCTACACCTTC

d_gene: .
j_gene: TRBJ2-7
abundance: many
v_gene: TRBV12-3/TRBV12-4
CDR3aa: CASSSGGTSYEQYF
CDR3nt: TGTGCCAGCAGCAGCGGAGGGACCTCCTACGAGCAGTACTTC

d_gene: .
j_gene: TRBJ1-1
abundance: .
v_gene: TRBV10-3
CDR3aa: CATSRGGTEAFF
CDR3nt: TGTGCCACCTCACGGGGCGGCACTGAAGCTTTCTTT